This T cell receptor (beta chain) was observed in a study of blood T cells in healthy people across ages (dated by TCRdb to about 2015). Broadly, across the study: In model experiments, template switching captured roughly one uniquely barcoded TCR beta cDNA molecule for every two T cells. The donors were divided into four age groups: young (average about 15 years), middle-aged (roughly 42), aged (about 61) and long-lived (roughly 82). For two donors (one aged 18 to 30 and one aged 80 or older), the study analyzed two additional independent replicas of 1 million unique cDNA reads from the same blood draw. To avoid experimental bias, donors of different ages were randomly spread across the sequencing lanes. The study measured age-related changes in TCR beta repertoire diversity using deep sequencing normalized with unique cDNA molecular identifiers. Overall study outcomes, separate from this receptor: Total diversity estimates from one million sequenced T cells were considered lower bounds and underestimates. Bulk unsorted PBMC profiling prevented conclusive comparison of naive and antigen-experienced compartments. As age increased, observed TCR beta diversity per million T cells dropped in a roughly linear way, and a significant reduction was already evident by age roughly 36. The CMV infection status of donors was not known, potentially confounding age-related changes in expanded clonotypes. Compared with the aged group, the long-lived group had more naive CD4+ T cells, fewer expanded clones and increased TCR diversity, suggesting age selection. There was a strong correlation between observed TCR beta diversity and the percentage of naive T cells measured by flow cytometry.

Library prep was done by 5' RACE. This sample was sequenced with an Illumina HiSeq 2500. A second PCR of about 6 to 11 cycles was run with a J-beta primer mix and a sample-barcoded 5' primer. Each TCR beta cDNA molecule received a unique molecular identifier from a template-switch 5' adaptor carrying 12 random nucleotides. Each sample yielded at least 2.5 million CDR3-containing paired-end reads. The Mint cDNA synthesis kit, primed by a TRBC-specific oligonucleotide, was used to synthesize first-strand cDNA from all RNA. After uracil-DNA glycosylase treatment, a first 18-cycle PCR used universal primers M1SS and BC2_uni_R on all cDNA. The published analysis was carried out like this. For normalization, 1 million high-quality reads were randomly selected from each sample, with every read carrying a distinct molecular identifier. Instead of being binned into consensus sequences, reads with shared molecular identifiers were discarded. CDR3 identification, clonotype clustering and error correction used MiTCR with a Q25 quality threshold and the strictest error-elimination algorithm. Lower-bound total TCR beta diversity was estimated with a nonparametric unseen species model using Euler transformation. TCRdb's own reprocessing of the public reads used fastp at Q25 and MiXCR and kept productive beta chains. A single entry per CDR3 protein holds the most common genes and DNA from its merged rows. The V and J calls here are based on TCRdb, not the publication. The sample table records 700,000 to 900,000 distinct CDR3 sequences; around half of these occur just once. Of the sample, roughly 40% falls within the top ten clones.

Donors were 35 to 40 systemically healthy Caucasian individuals from Russia aged roughly 6 to 90 years. Approximately 10 milliliters of peripheral blood were collected from each donor into EDTA-treated Vacutainer tubes. Ficoll-Paque density-gradient centrifugation was used to isolate PBMCs, with at least 7 million per sample. Trizol reagent was used to extract total RNA from PBMCs, with at least 6 micrograms per sample. For every donor, an aliquot of PBMCs went through flow cytometry to measure the percentages of naive CD45RAhigh/CD27high T cells. With regard to this clonotype: What antigen it recognizes has not been identified. Base qualities are not recorded, but no much larger clone differs from it by a single base.

The CDR3, from cysteine to phenylalanine, totals 13 residues. Only CDR3 DNA is held: 39 bases, read in frame from base 1. Reading the germline V gene gives CDR1 SGHDN and CDR2 FVKESK. The junction carries 3 bases between V and J, which are trimmed by 0 bases and 1 base respectively. This clonotype originated in a man older than 75 in good health. The chain couples TRBV14 to TRBJ1-1; no confident D gene assignment can be made. What was sequenced was blood. The DNA sequence is TGTGCCAGCAGCCAAGAGGAGAACACTGAAGCTTTCTTT. It is translated as CASSQEENTEAFF.